This TCR beta chain was observed in a study of blood T cells in healthy people across ages. The second PCR ran about 6 to 11 cycles with a sample-barcoded 5' primer and J-beta primers. TCRdb fed the 5' RACE reads into MiXCR, producing one record per CDR3 protein. The profile shows approximately 800,000 distinct CDR3 sequences, just under 25% of them singletons. V was shortened by 6 bases and J by 4 bases, with 18 bases between the two germline ends. The CDR3 is made up of 15 amino acids. Germline V gives CDR1 SNHLY, CDR2 FYNNEI. PBMCs numbering at least 6.5 million were isolated per sample. The amount of total RNA extracted per sample was at least 5.5 micrograms. The same sample was also studied in work on T cells of mothers and their children. That paper notes: The authors used all extracted RNA for cDNA synthesis, at roughly 1.5 ug per 15 ul. Each mother yielded more than 10 million TCR beta CDR3 reads. Each child yielded a few million reads.

The TCR originated in a boy aged 5-17 years in good health. The sequenced material came from blood. The V and J genes are TRBV2 and TRBJ1-2; D call uncertain. This chain's CDR3 is CASSLEGGSRYGYTF. The CDR3 coding sequence is TGTGCCAGCAGCCTAGAGGGCGGATCCCGCTATGGCTACACCTTC.